The clone carrying this T cell receptor beta chain showed up just a few times. Germline V gene sequence: CDR1 SEHNR, CDR2 FQNEAQ (reference sequence). The V and J ends lost 0 bases and 8 bases respectively, with 13 bases between them. CDR3 length equals 14 residues. TCRdb itself ran the 5' RACE reads through MiXCR, one entry per CDR3 protein. The table records 300,000 to 350,000 distinct CDR3 sequences, roughly 14% of them present only once. The entry originates in a study of CD8 T cells in ankylosing spondylitis. Input material: blood, either unsorted or a sorted T cell fraction (not recorded which). The J gene is TRBJ1-2, the V gene TRBV7-9; D is unresolved. The receptor was isolated from a male donor with ankylosing spondylitis or in good health (not recorded which). CDR3 bases: TGTGCCAGCAGCTTAGCGGAGTGGCTGGGCGGCTACACCTTC. It is translated as CASSLAEWLGGYTF.